This entry lists 3 T cell receptor beta chains sequenced from one sample in a study of low-dose radiotherapy and immunotherapy resistance in tumors. The time point here: before trial treatment. TRAV- and TRBV-specific primers, spanning alpha and beta chains, primed first-strand cDNA. Amplification of TCRs used a constant-region primer and V-primer adapter for around 19 PCR cycles. TCRdb processed the reads anew with MiXCR; each CDR3 protein has one entry. This table has around 90,000 distinct CDR3 sequences, approximately 17% appearing once. The material was PBMCs, obtained before treatment. These receptors were obtained from a male donor with prostate cancer.

This clonotype was recorded at least ten times. The V gene is TRBV5-1, the J gene TRBJ2-1; a possible D gene is TRBD1 (6 bases). The CDR3 loop spans 15 amino acids. Trimming took 4 bases from V and 0 from J, leaving 11 bases between them. Looked up from germline, CDR1 is SGHRS and CDR2 is YFSETQ. Written as DNA, the CDR3 is TGCGCCAGCAGCCCGGGGACACTCTCCTACAATGAGCAGTTCTTC. This sequence encodes CASSPGTLSYNEQFF.

Ten or more counts support this clonotype. This chain uses TRBV18 with TRBJ2-7; no definite D call. The germline CDR1 and CDR2 sequences are KGHSH and LQKENI. The CDR3 consists of 14 residues. Trimming shortened V by 4 bases and J by 4 bases, and 14 bases separated the two germline ends. This CDR3 reads CASSLGREKYEQYF. The CDR3 nucleotides read TGTGCCAGCTCACTCGGACGAGAAAAATACGAGCAGTACTTC.

This clonotype occurred many times. The chain joins TRBV5-1 to TRBJ2-3; D unresolved. The CDR3 is made up of 15 amino acids. CDR1 is SGHRS and CDR2 is YFSETQ in the germline V gene. The V end lost 0 bases, the J end lost 0 bases, and 8 bases lay between the germline ends. For the CDR3, the DNA is TGCGCCAGCAGCTTGGACCCTTCTAGCACAGATACGCAGTATTTT. Protein product: CASSLDPSSTDTQYF.